The entry that follows covers one T cell receptor beta chain sequence. Its antigen is currently unknown. Stable Graves' hyperthyroidism denoted no ophthalmopathy progression over 18 months. Disease duration under 2 months; hyperthyroidism patients were aged 18 to 65. This entry is derived from a study of T cells in Graves' hyperthyroidism and ophthalmopathy. Study findings and constraints: Ophthalmopathy, which appeared later, was predicted by the model a median about 6.8 months before onset.

RNA transcripts yielded amplified TCR beta CDR3 regions. Primed by the HTBI set, a first-round RT-PCR was run on the TCR CDR3. TCRdb independently ran MiXCR on the multiplex PCR reads; one entry per CDR3 protein. The sample includes hundreds of thousands of distinct CDR3 sequences, 14% of them seen just once. This CDR3 comprises 14 residues. The ends lost 0 bases at V and 8 bases at J; junction bases unmatched: 5. From germline, CDR1 is SGHRS and CDR2 YFSETQ. This receptor was taken from a woman under 30 with Graves' hyperthyroidism. The sequencing sample was made of blood. V and J are TRBV5-1 and TRBJ2-1; 7 positions match TRBD1. The CDR3 DNA sequence: TGCGCCAGCAGCTTGGATGTAGGGGGCTATGAGCAGTTCTTC. Translated, it gives CASSLDVGGYEQFF.